The 2 T cell receptor beta chains in this list originate from one sample, sequenced in a study of blood T cell repertoires in COVID-19. Sequencing used immunoSEQ multiplex PCR; TCRdb keeps in-frame clones, though not all of them. The profile covers 200,000 or so clones, with about nine tenths appearing a single time and approximately 2.1% taken by the ten largest. The sample comprised peripheral blood. Receptor source: a man between 65 and 85 years old with active or convalescent COVID-19.

The gene calls are TRBV18 and TRBJ1-5; D uncertain. The CDR3 consists of 14 residues. Germline V gene data show CDR1 as KGHSH and CDR2 as LQKENI. V was cut by 3 bases and J by 3 bases, with 9 bases left in between. DNA for the CDR3: TGTGCCAGCTCACCCGGAGGGATCAATCAGCCCCAGCATTTT. Its translation is CASSPGGINQPQHF.

The chain recombines TRBV2 with TRBJ2-2, with D maybe TRBD2 (5 bases). Germline assignment: CDR1 SNHLY and CDR2 FYNNEI. The CDR3 consists of 14 residues. Trimming pared 3 bases from V and 3 bases from J, leaving 8 bases between. Here the CDR3 reads CASSDRGYTGELFF. The CDR3 bases are TGTGCCAGCAGTGATCGAGGGTACACCGGGGAGCTGTTTTTT. The full variable domain, with the rest looked up from reference TRBV2 and TRBJ2-2, is EPEVTQTPSHQVTQMGQEVILRCVPISNHLYFYWYRQILGQKVEFLVSFYNNEISEKSEIFDDQFSVERPDGSNFTLKIRSTKLEDSAMYFCASSDRGYTGELFFGEGSRLTVL.